Following are 22 T cell receptor beta chains from one sample sequenced in a study of blood T cell repertoires in COVID-19. Some clones are missing from TCRdb's copy, which holds only in-frame ones; the method was immunoSEQ multiplex PCR. This sample has 55,000 to 90,000 clones, with approximately 83% found just once. Sequenced: peripheral blood. These receptors all come from a woman aged 60-75 years with acute or convalescent COVID-19.

This clone was seen a single time. The chain uses TRBV6-5 and TRBJ2-3; 7 positions match TRBD1. CDR1 and CDR2 (germline): MNHEY, SVGAGI. The CDR3 extends over 14 amino acids. V lost 6 bases to trimming and J lost 3 bases; unmatched junction nucleotides: 6. CDR3 sequence: CASSVGGWTDTQYF. CDR3 DNA sequence: TGTGCCAGCAGCGTAGGGGGCTGGACAGATACGCAGTATTTT.

The chain couples TRBV21-1 to TRBJ1-1. TRBV21-1 is noted as a pseudogene. The CDR3 consists of 15 residues. DNA of the CDR3: TGTGCCAGCAGCCTCGAGGGGGGGCTGGGCACTGAAGCTTTCTTT. Residues: CASSLEGGLGTEAFF.

The chain combines TRBV19 with TRBJ1-6; 7 nucleotides match TRBD1. This CDR3 has 14 amino acids. The V gene end was trimmed by 3 bases and the J gene end by 7 bases; junction bases not matched to a gene: 3. Germline CDR1 LNHDA, CDR2 SQIVND (reference sequence). The CDR3 nucleotides are TGTGCCAGTAGTATCGCAGGGGGAAATTCACCCCTCCACTTT. This gives the protein CASSIAGGNSPLHF.

The gene calls are TRBV11-2 and TRBJ1-1; D is uncertain. The length of the CDR3 is 17 residues. Germline lookup yields CDR1 SGHAT and CDR2 FQNNGV. The V end lost 1 base, the J end lost 0 bases, and 15 bases lay between the germline ends. CDR3 protein: CASSLVSIGWVNTEAFF. DNA for the CDR3: TGTGCCAGCAGCTTAGTGTCCATCGGGTGGGTGAACACTGAAGCTTTCTTT.

The chain joins TRBV11-2 to TRBJ2-1; 8 nucleotides line up with TRBD2. Trimming removed 7 bases from V and 5 bases from J; junction bases left unmatched: 10. This CDR3 region has 15 residues. CDR1 is SGHAT, CDR2 FQNNGV, per germline. The CDR3 loop reads CASTPGGPRDNEQFF. The CDR3 nucleotides read TGTGCCAGCACCCCGGGGGGGCCTAGGGACAATGAGCAGTTCTTC. Full variable domain (remainder filled in from reference TRBV11-2 and TRBJ2-1): EAGVAQSPRYKIIEKRQSVAFWCNPISGHATLYWYQQILGQGPKLLIQFQNNGVVDDSQLPKDRFSAERLKGVDSTLKIQPAKLEDSAVYLCASTPGGPRDNEQFFGPGTRLTVL.

This chain connects TRBV11-1 to TRBJ2-7, with D maybe TRBD2 (5 bases). There are 12 residues in the CDR3. Germline V gene lookup returns CDR1 SGHAT and CDR2 FQDESV (reference sequence). With 6 bases removed from V and 0 bases from J, the gap between germline ends came to 6 bases. As DNA, the CDR3 is TGTGCCAGCAGTACTAGCTCCTACGAGCAGTACTTC. Protein product: CASSTSSYEQYF.

The chain employs TRBV9 and TRBJ2-1; 8 nucleotides match TRBD1. Germline lookup yields CDR1 SGDLS and CDR2 YYNGEE. V shed 4 bases and J 0 bases; nucleotides not matched to a gene: 3. The CDR3 runs to 15 residues. The CDR3 coding sequence is TGTGCCAGCAGCACACAGGGGGGCTCCTACAATGAGCAGTTCTTC. It codes for CASSTQGGSYNEQFF.

This chain joins TRBV9 and TRBJ2-3; 10 positions agree with TRBD2. The germline V gene has CDR1 SGDLS and CDR2 YYNGEE. Losses at the gene ends were 2 bases for V and 1 base for J; bases not matched to a gene: 1. The CDR3 runs to 15 residues. Here the CDR3 DNA reads TGTGCCAGCAGCGTTGGACTAGCGGGCACAGATACGCAGTATTTT. Its protein is CASSVGLAGTDTQYF.

This clone was detected only once. The chain recombines TRBV2 with TRBJ2-2; 8 nucleotides match TRBD2. From germline, CDR1 is SNHLY and CDR2 FYNNEI. This CDR3 has 13 amino acids. Losses at the gene ends were 8 bases for V and 4 bases for J; bases not matched to a gene: 3. CDR3 DNA sequence: TGTGCCAGCCGCGGGGGGCCCACCGGGGAGCTGTTTTTT. Translated, it gives CASRGGPTGELFF.

The chain employs TRBV5-1 and TRBJ1-4; 9 bases match TRBD1. CDR1 and CDR2 from the germline V gene are SGHRS and YFSETQ. The V segment lost 4 bases and the J segment 7 bases; nucleotides outside the gene matches: 5. The CDR3 sequence is 14 residues long. CDR3 sequence (DNA): TGCGCCAGCAGCCCTACAGGGGGCGCTGAAAAACTGTTTTTT. Translated, it gives CASSPTGGAEKLFF.

This chain links TRBV6-1 with TRBJ2-5; no firm D call. This CDR3 contains 14 residues. V shed 1 base and J shed 9 bases, with 15 bases lying between them. From germline, CDR1 is MNHNS and CDR2 SASEGT. The CDR3 sequence is CASSEVVSLPPQYF. CDR3 in DNA: TGTGCCAGCAGTGAAGTAGTAAGCCTCCCGCCCCAGTACTTC.

The rearrangement links TRBV3-1 (or the pseudogene TRBV3-2) to TRBJ2-1, with D perhaps matching TRBD1 (6 bases). The CDR3 covers 17 residues. CDR1 LGHDT and CDR2 YNNKEL come from the germline V gene (reference sequence). V was cut by 4 bases and J by 9 bases, with 25 bases left in between. The CDR3 is CASSPGATSRSGAEQFF. The DNA for the CDR3 is TGTGCCAGCAGCCCCGGCGCAACGTCGAGGTCAGGGGCTGAGCAGTTCTTC.

The chain links TRBV5-1 to TRBJ1-1; TRBD1 agrees at 9 bases. Germline assignment: CDR1 SGHRS and CDR2 YFSETQ. The CDR3 extends over 14 amino acids. V lost 4 bases to trimming and J lost 7 bases; unmatched junction nucleotides: 8. CDR3 region: CASSRQGVNSEAFF. In DNA, the CDR3 is TGCGCCAGCAGCCGACAGGGGGTAAATAGTGAAGCTTTCTTT.

The rearrangement links TRBV3-1 (or the pseudogene TRBV3-2) to TRBJ2-2, with 7 bases lining up with TRBD2. The germline V gene has CDR1 LGHDT and CDR2 YNNKEL (reference sequence). The ends lost 0 bases at V and 4 bases at J; junction bases unmatched: 2. The CDR3 covers 15 residues. CDR3 sequence reads: CASSQEGGTTGELFF. Written as DNA, the CDR3 is TGTGCCAGCAGCCAAGAGGGAGGGACCACCGGGGAGCTGTTTTTT.

The chain is built from TRBV21-1 and TRBJ1-2; TRBD1, the D gene given by the table, was not confirmed from the DNA. TRBV21-1 is designated a pseudogene. This CDR3 is 13 amino acids long. CDR3 in amino acids: CASSSGGPYGYTF. CDR3 nucleotide sequence: TGTGCCAGCAGTTCAGGGGGCCCCTATGGCTACACCTTC.

The CDR3 bases are TGTGCCAGCAGCCCACAGGGGGGGGCCAACAATGAGCAGTTCTTC. As protein: CASSPQGGANNEQFF. This rearrangement joins TRBV7-3 to TRBJ2-1; TRBD1 might be the D (8 bases). Germline V lookup: CDR1 SGHTA, CDR2 FQGTGA. The CDR3 runs to 15 residues. Trimming pared 5 bases from V and 5 bases from J, leaving 16 bases between.

This rearrangement joins TRBV10-1 to TRBJ2-7; TRBD2 is a possible D gene (5 bases). V gave up 0 bases and J gave up 6 bases, with 9 bases separating them. CDR1 and CDR2 from the germline V gene are WNHNN and SYGVQD (reference sequence). The CDR3 is 13 residues long. CDR3 nucleotides: TGCGCCAGCAGTGAGTCTTCCCGGGGCGAGCAGTACTTC. Its translation: CASSESSRGEQYF.

The chain links TRBV9 to TRBJ2-3; D unresolved. Trimming removed 4 bases at V and 0 bases at J, with 9 bases between. Germline V gene sequence: CDR1 SGDLS, CDR2 YYNGEE. There are 14 residues in the CDR3. CDR3 region: CASSSRPSTDTQYF. The DNA of the CDR3 is TGTGCCAGCAGCTCTAGGCCCAGCACAGATACGCAGTATTTT.

This clone was seen only once. This sequence joins TRBV6-1 and TRBJ1-5; 8 bases fit TRBD1. Germline lookup yields CDR1 MNHNS and CDR2 SASEGT. This CDR3 spans 14 amino acids. J was trimmed by 8 bases and V by 2 bases; bases with no gene match: 5. In DNA, the CDR3 is TGTGCCAGCAGTGAAAATACAGGGGGTGAGCCCCAGCATTTT. It encodes CASSENTGGEPQHF.

This clone was seen a few times. The rearrangement links TRBV2 to TRBJ1-4; 9 bases are a match to TRBD1. The V gene end was trimmed by 5 bases and the J gene end by 7 bases; junction bases not matched to a gene: 8. The CDR3 spans 15 residues. The V gene's germline CDR1 is SNHLY and CDR2 FYNNEI. CDR3 protein: CASSNLQGAGEKLFF. DNA of the CDR3: TGTGCCAGCAGTAACTTACAGGGGGCGGGTGAAAAACTGTTTTTT.

Only a few counts were recorded for this clone. The gene calls are TRBV6-5 and TRBJ1-2; D is undetermined. Germline V gives CDR1 MNHEY, CDR2 SVGAGI. V was clipped by 8 bases and J by 7 bases, with 11 bases between them. The CDR3 loop spans 11 amino acids. The CDR3 sequence is CASGREGGYTF. The CDR3 nucleotides read TGTGCCAGCGGGAGGGAGGGTGGCTACACCTTC.

This clone occurred a few times. Other DNA sequences in the sample encode the same CDR3. This chain links TRBV18 with TRBJ2-1; 8 bases agree with TRBD2. Germline CDR1 KGHSH, CDR2 LQKENI. The CDR3 has 15 residues. Trimming removed 3 bases from V and 4 bases from J; junction bases left unmatched: 5. This CDR3 is CASSPGSGGYNEQFF. In DNA, the CDR3 is TGTGCCAGCTCACCCGGCAGCGGGGGTTACAATGAGCAGTTCTTC.